This record looks at one T cell receptor beta chain sequence and its context. In its sample, this clone was seen once. The clone's antigen remains unknown. Per-nucleotide qualities are absent, and no much larger clonotype sits a single base away. The High Capacity cDNA Reverse Transcription Kit was used to reverse transcribe all of the isolated RNA, meaning that expressed TCRB transcripts were what got sequenced. Deep immunoSEQ sequencing was applied to naive, central memory and regulatory T cell samples, giving an average of roughly 3.3 million total reads per sample. Sorted cells were lysed in RLT buffer, and RNA was extracted using DNase-treated RNeasy Micro or Mini kits according to cell number. Each cell subset was processed on its own to prevent cross-contamination, while patient and healthy donor samples were processed together. Using the immunoSEQ multiplex PCR, TCRB sequences were amplified from cDNA into 87-bp fragments spanning the CDR3 region. Sequencing of the amplicons was performed on the Illumina HiSeq platform. From the authors' description of their analysis: PCR bias was computationally corrected using synthetic template baselines, reads within Hamming distance 2 were collapsed, and singletons that could not be merged were discarded. Reads were aligned to IMGT to assign V, D and J genes, CDR3 length, and insertions or deletions at six rearrangement sites. Within each subset, clonotype counts were normalized to the number of sorted cells before true diversity and Gini coefficients were calculated with the tcR R package. The overlap coefficient, calculated on TCRB nucleotide sequences, was used to measure repertoire sharing. The table was pulled from immuneACCESS by TCRdb, which kept in-frame rearrangements only. Such tables lose some clones; where checked, under half of the loss comes from unresolved V genes, and the rest has no known cause. V and J calls and clone size are as listed in that table; D and trimming were resolved from the DNA. This sample comprises approximately 15,000 clones, around three quarters of them detected only once. Of the sample, 2% to 2.5% is held by the ten largest clones.

This record belongs to a study of beta chain features in type 1 diabetes (dated by TCRdb to the late 2010s). About the investigation overall: Mean age, gender distribution, total cell number and subset yield were not different between patients and healthy donors. A total of approximately 100,000,000 sorted cells were examined across all samples, and the number of cells per subset was strongly correlated with RNA yield. In the study, TCRB repertoires of sorted circulating CD4+ T cell subsets from recently diagnosed type 1 diabetes patients were compared with those of matched healthy donors. Whereas all 30 or so donors provided naive and central memory subsets, regulatory and stem cell-like memory subsets were isolated from just 8 patients and roughly eight healthy donors.

The germline V gene specifies SNHLY as CDR1 and FYNNEI as CDR2. V sheds 6 bases and J sheds 2 bases, leaving 8 bases between their ends. The CDR3 spans 12 residues, from the cysteine through the phenylalanine. Of all the DNA, just the CDR3 is kept, 36 bases in frame from base 1. Summary of the overall study and its limitations: PCR might favor shorter templates, but patient and control samples were amplified and corrected together, so any skew would affect both groups equally. Naive, central memory and regulatory TCRB repertoires appeared more similar among patients than among healthy donors. HLA sub-analyses involved small numbers of individuals, so any influence of HLA type on TCRB rearrangement remained unresolved. Because cDNA rather than genomic DNA was sequenced, highly expressing activated cells could have been over-represented, although no difference in activation and CD3 levels was found between groups. Patients with type 1 diabetes made fewer insertions and deleted more nucleotides at VDJ recombination sites, implying thymic rearrangement abnormalities. In all four CD4+ subsets, TCRB CDR3 length was moderately but significantly shorter in type 1 diabetes patients.

Each donor gave one peripheral blood draw, averaging approximately 120 mL, which was collected into heparinised tubes. Naive, central memory, regulatory and stem cell-like memory CD4+ T cells were sorted on a BD FACSAria II using a panel including CD45RO, CCR7, CD25, CD127, CD95 and CD27. Every sorted population had a purity above 95%. Right away, PBMCs were isolated by Lymphoprep density gradient centrifugation and were stained directly, with no culture step. So that batch effects would be minimized, each experiment stained and sorted samples in pairs, pairing one healthy donor with one patient. Rearrangement joined TRBV2 to TRBJ2-7, with a tentative D gene TRBD1 over 5 matching bases. This TCR was sampled from a man aged 30 to 45 with type 1 diabetes. Source material: Tregs from blood. Explained via the paper, the cell subset or site label denotes: regulatory CD4+ T cells. The nucleotides read TGTGCCAGCAGAGGGGTTACCTACGAGCAGTACTTC. Translated, this gives CASRGVTYEQYF.